One sample yielded the 32 T cell receptor beta chains listed below, sequenced in a study of blood T cells in healthy people across ages. Then a second PCR, running roughly 7 to 11 cycles, was carried out with a sample-barcoded 5' primer and a J-beta primer mix. TCRdb ran MiXCR on the 5' RACE reads and lists one entry per CDR3 protein. This sample has roughly 1.7 million distinct CDR3 sequences, with roughly 32% found just once. The sequenced sample was blood. The receptors originated from a woman between 25 and 40 years old in good health.

The chain combines TRBV29-1 with TRBJ1-1; 7 nucleotides match TRBD1. The CDR3 extends over 11 amino acids. Germline V gene sequence: CDR1 SQVTM, CDR2 ANQGSEA. V lost 6 bases to trimming and J lost 5 bases; unmatched junction nucleotides: 3. The CDR3 loop reads CSVQGTTEAFF. In DNA, the CDR3 is TGCAGCGTACAGGGGACTACTGAAGCTTTCTTT.

The V call is TRBV7-9, the J call TRBJ2-5; 9 bases match TRBD1. Germline V gives CDR1 SEHNR, CDR2 FQNEAQ (reference sequence). V lost 5 bases and J lost 11; bases outside the gene matches: 15. The CDR3 has 15 residues. CDR3 DNA sequence: TGTGCCAGCAGCACTACCGGGACAGGGACGGAGGAGCAGTACTTC. Its translation is CASSTTGTGTEEQYF.

This clonotype was picked up many times. As DNA, the CDR3 is TGTGCCAGCAGCTTAGTTACTAGCGGGAACTACGAGCAGTACTTC. Protein: CASSLVTSGNYEQYF. The chain links TRBV7-2 to TRBJ2-7, with 10 bases identical to TRBD2. The V gene end was trimmed by 1 base and the J gene end by 3 bases; junction bases not matched to a gene: 3. The length of the CDR3 is 15 residues. Germline V gives CDR1 SGHTA, CDR2 FQGNSA.

This clonotype turned up a few times. This chain joins TRBV2 and TRBJ2-5, with no clear D. The ends were cut back, 6 bases at V and 4 bases at J, with 15 bases in the middle. This CDR3 comprises 14 residues. From germline, CDR1 is SNHLY and CDR2 FYNNEI. The CDR3 sequence is CASRADRGRETQYF. CDR3 in DNA: TGTGCCAGCAGGGCCGATCGCGGTCGAGAGACCCAGTACTTC.

The V gene is TRBV2, the J gene TRBJ2-4, with D tentatively TRBD2 (6 bases). The J call may be incorrect, as the DNA end agrees better with TRBJ2-7. The CDR3 extends over 13 amino acids. Germline CDR1 and CDR2: SNHLY and FYNNEI. The CDR3 region is CARRGRSSYEQYF. The CDR3 DNA sequence: TGTGCAAGGAGGGGACGGAGTTCCTACGAGCAGTACTTC.

This clonotype was counted a few times. V gene TRBV27 combines with J gene TRBJ2-1; D uncertain. The CDR3 length is 16 residues. CDR1 is MNHEY and CDR2 is SMNVEV in the germline V gene (reference sequence). V was clipped by 2 bases and J by 4 bases, with 15 bases between them. The CDR3 sequence is CASSLESGLWYNEQFF. The CDR3 DNA sequence: TGTGCCAGCAGTTTAGAATCTGGCCTTTGGTACAATGAGCAGTTCTTC.

This chain uses TRBV28 with TRBJ2-1; no reliable D call. The ends were cut back, 2 bases at V and 2 bases at J, with 10 bases in the middle. Germline CDR1 MDHEN, CDR2 SYDVKM. The CDR3 has 15 amino acids. This chain's CDR3 is CASSLEFLAYNEQFF. CDR3 DNA: TGTGCCAGCAGTTTAGAGTTTTTAGCCTACAATGAGCAGTTCTTC.

This clonotype was picked up many times. This rearrangement joins TRBV18 to TRBJ1-1; no clear D gene. This CDR3 is 11 amino acids long. Trimming took 8 bases from V and 5 from J, leaving 9 bases between them. CDR1 is KGHSH, CDR2 LQKENI, per germline. CDR3 nucleotide sequence: TGTGCCAGCAGCCCTGGGACTGAAGCTTTCTTT. It encodes CASSPGTEAFF.

This clonotype was observed a few times. This chain uses TRBV9 with TRBJ2-3; TRBD2 might be the D (6 bases). Germline lookup yields CDR1 SGDLS and CDR2 YYNGEE. With 0 bases removed from V and 0 bases from J, the gap between germline ends came to 8 bases. CDR3 length equals 15 residues. CDR3 region: CASSVAGDSTDTQYF. Here the CDR3 DNA reads TGTGCCAGCAGCGTAGCGGGAGATAGCACAGATACGCAGTATTTT.

The chain has TRBV30 and TRBJ2-7; 12 bases agree with TRBD2. In germline, CDR1 is GTSNPN, CDR2 SVGIG (reference sequence). V trimming: 1 base; J trimming: 3 bases; junction bases outside the gene matches: 4. The CDR3 totals 15 residues. Written as DNA, the CDR3 is TGTGCCTGGAGTGGGGGACTAGCGGGCCTCTACGAGCAGTACTTC. This encodes CAWSGGLAGLYEQYF.

V usage is TRBV6-1 and J usage is TRBJ2-3, with 11 positions matching TRBD2. V was clipped by 7 bases and J by 2 bases; unmatched bases: 11. The CDR3 totals 17 residues. Germline CDR1 and CDR2: MNHNS and SASEGT. The CDR3 sequence: CASNGLASGGPTDTQYF. The CDR3 DNA follows: TGTGCCAGCAATGGATTAGCTAGCGGGGGGCCCACAGATACGCAGTATTTT.

This clonotype has at least ten counts. The CDR3: CASSRRLARQENNEQFF. CDR3 DNA sequence: TGCGCCAGCAGCCGACGACTAGCGCGACAAGAAAACAATGAGCAGTTCTTC. The genes are TRBV4-1 and TRBJ2-1, with TRBD2 matching over 8 bases. Germline V gene sequence: CDR1 MGHRA, CDR2 YSYEKL. V shed 4 bases, J shed 5 bases, and the junction held 13 bases outside the gene matches. CDR3 size: 17 residues.

The gene calls are TRBV7-3 and TRBJ2-7; 7 nucleotides match TRBD2. The trim removed 6 bases at V and 6 bases at J, leaving 11 bases unmatched. This CDR3 contains 14 residues. Per the germline V gene, CDR1 is SGHTA and CDR2 is FQGTGA. In DNA, the CDR3 is TGTGCCAGCAGTCCCGGGGAGGGGTCGTCCGAGCAGTACTTC. Amino acids: CASSPGEGSSEQYF.

The V and J genes are TRBV4-1 and TRBJ1-4, with a tentative D call TRBD1 (5 bases). Trimming took 3 bases from V and 0 from J, leaving 14 bases between them. The CDR3 length is 17 residues. Per the germline V gene, CDR1 is MGHRA and CDR2 is YSYEKL. The CDR3 DNA reads as TGCGCCAGCAGCCACGGCAGACAGAAAACAACTAATGAAAAACTGTTTTTT. As protein: CASSHGRQKTTNEKLFF.

This sequence joins TRBV20-1 and TRBJ2-3; tentative D call: TRBD1 (8 bases). This CDR3 has 20 amino acids. Germline lookup yields CDR1 DFQATT and CDR2 SNEGSKA (reference sequence). Trimming removed 1 base from V and 2 bases from J, with 28 bases in between. As DNA, the CDR3 is TGCAGTGCTAGAGGGGGAGGGGGGGAGCCGGGACAGGTCCCCACAGATACGCAGTATTTT. Its protein is CSARGGGGEPGQVPTDTQYF.

At least ten counts were recorded for this clonotype. The J gene is TRBJ2-3, the V gene TRBV4-1; D ambiguous. The germline V gene has CDR1 MGHRA and CDR2 YSYEKL. Trimming took 0 bases from V and 1 from J, leaving 8 bases between them. The CDR3 runs to 15 residues. CDR3 residues: CASSQEGSRTDTQYF. CDR3 DNA: TGCGCCAGCAGCCAAGAGGGATCTCGCACAGATACGCAGTATTTT.

V is TRBV27 and J is TRBJ2-7; TRBD2 aligns across 9 bases. CDR1 MNHEY and CDR2 SMNVEV come from the germline V gene (reference sequence). The length of the CDR3 is 16 residues. The junction had 14 bases not matched to a gene; V was cut back by 5 bases and J by 6 bases. CDR3 sequence (DNA): TGTGCCAGCAGTCGGACTAGCGTAGCCAGAGCGGGCGAGCAGTACTTC. The encoded protein is CASSRTSVARAGEQYF.

The V call is TRBV11-2, the J call TRBJ2-1, with a weak D call TRBD2 (5 bases). CDR3 size: 16 residues. From germline, CDR1 is SGHAT and CDR2 FQNNGV. V was clipped by 5 bases and J by 8 bases, with 22 bases between them. The CDR3 coding sequence is TGTGCCAGCAGCCCAGAGGTCAGCGGCCCCGGCCATGAGCAGTTCTTC. Its protein is CASSPEVSGPGHEQFF.

The chain recombines TRBV20-1 with TRBJ2-5; a possible D gene is TRBD2 (7 bases). The length of the CDR3 is 14 residues. Trimming shortened V by 2 bases and J by 5 bases, and 15 bases separated the two germline ends. Germline loops: CDR1 DFQATT, CDR2 SNEGSKA (reference sequence). CDR3 bases: TGCAGTGCTAGACCTCTGAGGGGGGGCGAGACCCAGTACTTC. Translation gives CSARPLRGGETQYF.

The genes are TRBV5-1 and TRBJ2-1; D perhaps matches TRBD2 (6 bases). This CDR3 comprises 16 residues. Trimming pared 0 bases from V and 3 bases from J, leaving 13 bases between. CDR1 and CDR2 from the germline V gene are SGHRS and YFSETQ. The CDR3 region is CASSLVWEAGYNEQFF. CDR3 sequence (DNA): TGCGCCAGCAGCTTGGTATGGGAGGCAGGCTACAATGAGCAGTTCTTC.

This clonotype turned up a few times. The CDR3 reads CASSDWDTEAFF. CDR3 DNA: TGTGCCAGCAGTGACTGGGACACTGAAGCTTTCTTT. This rearrangement joins TRBV25-1 to TRBJ1-1; D gene uncertain. The germline V and J ends were trimmed by 3 bases and 3 bases, with 5 bases remaining between them. The CDR3 sequence is 12 residues long. The germline gives CDR1 MGHDK, CDR2 SYGVNS.

This clonotype was seen more than once but under ten times. The V call is TRBV14, the J call TRBJ2-5; 7 bases are shared with TRBD2. Trimming cost V 1 base and J 2 bases; bases outside gene matches: 7. Germline V gene data show CDR1 as SGHDN and CDR2 as FVKESK. The CDR3 runs 16 residues. The CDR3 DNA reads TGTGCCAGCAGCCAAGCGACCGGGGGGTTGCAAGAGACCCAGTACTTC. Translation: CASSQATGGLQETQYF.

V is TRBV5-1 and J is TRBJ2-7; a possible D gene is TRBD1 (5 bases). The CDR3 totals 15 residues. Trimming took off 0 bases at V and 3 bases at J, with 13 bases between the two ends. Germline assignment: CDR1 SGHRS and CDR2 YFSETQ. CDR3: CASSLGGEVSYEQYF. The CDR3 nucleotides are TGCGCCAGCAGCTTGGGGGGCGAGGTGAGCTACGAGCAGTACTTC. Supplemented by reference TRBV5-1 and TRBJ2-7, the full variable domain reads KAGVTQTPRYLIKTRGQQVTLSCSPISGHRSVSWYQQTPGQGLQFLFEYFSETQRNKGNFPGRFSGRQFSNSRSEMNVSTLELGDSALYLCASSLGGEVSYEQYFGPGTRLTVT.

This clonotype was detected ten times or more. The chain combines TRBV10-3 with TRBJ1-2; D remains ambiguous. Trimming took off 3 bases at V and 8 bases at J, with 7 bases between the two ends. This CDR3 is built from 11 residues. From germline, CDR1 is ENHRY and CDR2 SYGVKD. In DNA, the CDR3 is TGTGCCATCAGTGATGGGTACGGCTACACCTTC. Protein: CAISDGYGYTF.

In its sample, this clonotype was seen many times. V is TRBV5-5 and J is TRBJ2-7; D may be TRBD1 (5 bases). V was shortened by 1 base and J by 4 bases, with 15 bases between the two germline ends. The CDR3 loop spans 15 amino acids. CDR1 SGHKS and CDR2 YYEKEE come from the germline V gene (reference sequence). This chain's CDR3 is CASSLYFREGYEQYF. The CDR3 DNA follows: TGTGCCAGCAGCTTGTACTTCAGGGAAGGGTACGAGCAGTACTTC.

V and J are TRBV4-1 and TRBJ1-4; D not resolved. Trimming removed 0 bases at V and 1 base at J, with 9 bases between. Germline V CDR1 and CDR2: MGHRA, YSYEKL. The CDR3 is 16 residues long. As DNA, the CDR3 is TGCGCCAGCAGCCAAGATCCGACAAAAACTAATGAAAAACTGTTTTTT. Protein sequence: CASSQDPTKTNEKLFF.

This chain links TRBV12-3 or TRBV12-4 with TRBJ2-1, with 9 bases identical to TRBD1. The CDR3 spans 13 residues. Trimming at V came to 5 bases and at J to 14 bases, leaving 10 bases not matched to a gene. The CDR3 is CASSIGQGNTKFF. The CDR3 coding sequence is TGTGCCAGCAGTATTGGACAGGGGAATACGAAGTTCTTC.

This clonotype was counted only a few times. V usage is TRBV18 and J usage is TRBJ1-1; the D gene is possibly TRBD1 (5 bases). The V gene lost 1 base and the J gene lost 3 bases, with 9 bases spanning the gap. Germline V gene lookup returns CDR1 KGHSH and CDR2 LQKENI. This CDR3 region has 14 residues. The chain's CDR3 is CASSPQRGDTEAFF. CDR3 nucleotides: TGTGCCAGCTCACCACAGCGAGGGGACACTGAAGCTTTCTTT.

The J gene is TRBJ1-2, the V gene TRBV20-1; the match to TRBD1 covers 7 bases. The junction had 8 bases not matched to a gene; V was cut back by 3 bases and J by 7 bases. The germline V gene encodes CDR1 DFQATT and CDR2 SNEGSKA (reference sequence). The CDR3 loop spans 13 amino acids. The CDR3 reads CSARATGWSGYTF. The CDR3 coding sequence is TGCAGTGCTAGGGCGACAGGGTGGAGTGGCTACACCTTC.

This clonotype was seen ten or more times. This chain links TRBV4-1 with TRBJ1-5, with D perhaps matching TRBD1 (5 bases). There are 15 residues in the CDR3. V lost 4 bases and J lost 1, with 11 bases in between. The germline CDR1 and CDR2 sequences are MGHRA and YSYEKL. CDR3 in amino acids: CASSPWGGSNQPQHF. The CDR3 DNA follows: TGCGCCAGCAGCCCGTGGGGGGGAAGCAATCAGCCCCAGCATTTT.

This clonotype appeared once. The gene calls are TRBV29-1 and TRBJ2-7; perhaps D is TRBD1 or TRBD2 (6 bases each). Looked up from germline, CDR1 is SQVTM and CDR2 is ANQGSEA. Trimming removed 4 bases at V and 2 bases at J, with 21 bases between. The CDR3 totals 16 residues. As DNA, the CDR3 is TGCAGCGTTGGGGGGGATGACAGGACGAACCCCTACGAGCAGTACTTC. Translation: CSVGGDDRTNPYEQYF.

This clonotype occurred once. The CDR3 DNA reads TGTGCCAGCAGCTTCGCCGGGGCTAACAATGAGCAGTTCTTC. Translated, it gives CASSFAGANNEQFF. The V call is TRBV7-2, the J call TRBJ2-1; D assignment may be TRBD1 or TRBD2 (5 bases each). Germline lookup yields CDR1 SGHTA and CDR2 FQGNSA. The CDR3 has 14 residues. Trimming left V 3 bases short and J 5 bases short, with 11 bases between.